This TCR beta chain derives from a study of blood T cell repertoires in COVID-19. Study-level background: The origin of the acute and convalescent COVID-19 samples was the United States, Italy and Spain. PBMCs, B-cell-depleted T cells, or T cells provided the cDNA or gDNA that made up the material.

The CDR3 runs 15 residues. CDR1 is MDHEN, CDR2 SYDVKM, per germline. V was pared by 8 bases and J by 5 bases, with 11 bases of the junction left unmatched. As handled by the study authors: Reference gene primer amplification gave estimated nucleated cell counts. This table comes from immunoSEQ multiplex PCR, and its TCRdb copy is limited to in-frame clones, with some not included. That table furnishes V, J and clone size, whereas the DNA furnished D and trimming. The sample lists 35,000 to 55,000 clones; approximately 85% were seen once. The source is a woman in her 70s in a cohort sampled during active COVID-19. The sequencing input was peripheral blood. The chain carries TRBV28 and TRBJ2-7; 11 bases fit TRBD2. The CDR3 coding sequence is TGTGCCAGCGGAACTAGCGGGAGTATAGGGGACGAGCAGTACTTC. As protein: CASGTSGSIGDEQYF.